The 3 T cell receptor beta chains below all came from one sample that was sequenced in a study of blood T cells in healthy people across ages. A second PCR of about 6 to 12 cycles used a sample-barcoded 5' primer and a J-beta primer mix. TCRdb redid the calling of the 5' RACE reads with MiXCR, one entry per CDR3 protein. This sample has roughly 830,000 distinct CDR3 sequences, with around two thirds found just once. Material: blood. Source of these receptors: a man aged 25-45 years in good health.

This chain's CDR3 is CASSSGLGSYNEQFF. The CDR3 bases are TGTGCCAGCAGCTCCGGACTGGGGTCCTACAATGAGCAGTTCTTC. The chain carries TRBV5-5 and TRBJ2-1, with D maybe TRBD2 (5 bases). The CDR3 is 15 amino acids. Germline CDR1 is SGHKS and CDR2 is YYEKEE (reference sequence). Between the trimmed V and J ends, which lost 3 bases and 1 base, there was a span of 11 bases.

The chain links TRBV20-1 to TRBJ2-5; possible D gene TRBD1, 5 bases. The tail of the sequence fits TRBJ2-7 better, so the J call may be wrong. Germline V gene sequence: CDR1 DFQATT, CDR2 SNEGSKA (reference sequence). The CDR3 consists of 11 residues. The CDR3 here is CSADSSYEQYF. The CDR3 bases are TGCAGTGCTGACAGCTCCTACGAGCAGTACTTC.

This chain links TRBV5-1 with TRBJ2-5; 7 bases match TRBD2. The trim removed 1 base at V and 1 base at J, leaving 4 bases unmatched. CDR1 is SGHRS, CDR2 YFSETQ, per germline. The CDR3 runs 15 residues. The CDR3 coding sequence is TGCGCCAGCAGCTTGACACCTAGCGGCCAAGAGACCCAGTACTTC. It specifies CASSLTPSGQETQYF.